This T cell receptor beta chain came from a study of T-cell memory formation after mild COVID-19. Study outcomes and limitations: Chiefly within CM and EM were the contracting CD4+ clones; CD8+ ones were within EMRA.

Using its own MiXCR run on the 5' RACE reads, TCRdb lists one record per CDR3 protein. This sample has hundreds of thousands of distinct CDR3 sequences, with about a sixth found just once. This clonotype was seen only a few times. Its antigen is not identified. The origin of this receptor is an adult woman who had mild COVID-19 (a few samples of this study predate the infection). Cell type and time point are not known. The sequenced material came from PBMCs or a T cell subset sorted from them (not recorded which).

The CDR3 is CASSLTSGSRDEQYF. CDR3 nucleotide sequence: TGTGCCAGCAGCTTGACTAGCGGGTCCCGTGACGAGCAGTACTTC. The chain links TRBV7-2 to TRBJ2-7; 10 bases agree with TRBD2. This CDR3 is built from 15 residues. The V and J ends lost 3 bases and 5 bases, in that order; junction bases with no gene match: 7. Germline assignment: CDR1 SGHTA and CDR2 FQGNSA.